The 27 T cell receptor beta chains reported below all come from one sample, sequenced in a study of cytomegalovirus exposure and HLA in healthy donors. In the PCR, 60 Vbeta and 13 Jbeta primers were used. The table came from immunoSEQ multiplex PCR; TCRdb's copy has only in-frame clones and leaves some out. The sample holds approximately 110,000 clones, 70% to 75% seen once. Source material: PBMCs. These receptors came from a man between 35 and 55 years old in good health and CMV-seronegative.

J is TRBJ2-1 and V is TRBV12-5; 10 bases are a match to TRBD2. This CDR3 region has 16 residues. The V segment lost 3 bases and the J segment 7 bases; nucleotides outside the gene matches: 9. Germline CDR1 LGHNT, CDR2 FRNRAP. CDR3 protein: CASGFLLAGVRNEQFF. In nucleotides, the CDR3 is TGTGCTAGTGGTTTTCTTCTAGCGGGAGTCAGGAATGAGCAGTTCTTC.

This clone was detected once. This chain joins TRBV7-3 and TRBJ2-7; 7 nucleotides agree with TRBD1. The CDR3 has 14 residues. The junction had 10 bases not matched to a gene; V was cut back by 5 bases and J by 6 bases. Germline V lookup: CDR1 SGHTA, CDR2 FQGTGA. The CDR3 DNA reads as TGTGCCAGCAGCCCACATCCGGGACAGCGCGAGCAGTACTTC. Its protein is CASSPHPGQREQYF.

Here the CDR3 reads CASSLEAAEGYTF. In nucleotides, the CDR3 is TGTGCCAGCAGCTTGGAGGCAGCGGAGGGCTACACCTTC. The chain combines TRBV5-6 with TRBJ1-2; D uncertain. CDR1 and CDR2 (germline): SGHDT, YYEEEE. V shed 0 bases and J shed 8 bases, with 11 bases lying between them. The CDR3 loop spans 13 amino acids.

This clone showed up just once. The chain combines TRBV9 with TRBJ1-1, with D perhaps TRBD1 (6 bases). Germline V gene data show CDR1 as SGDLS and CDR2 as YYNGEE. The length of the CDR3 is 13 residues. V was cut by 4 bases and J by 1 base, with 8 bases left in between. CDR3 DNA sequence: TGTGCCAGCAGCTCGACAGGGAACACTGAAGCTTTCTTT. It encodes CASSSTGNTEAFF. The variable domain in full, completed from reference TRBV9 and TRBJ1-1, reads DSGVTQTPKHLITATGQRVTLRCSPRSGDLSVYWYQQSLDQGLQFLIQYYNGEERAKGNILERFSAQQFPDLHSELNLSSLELGDSALYFCASSSTGNTEAFFGQGTRLTVV.

J is TRBJ1-1 and V is TRBV5-4, with a tentative D call TRBD1 (5 bases). There are 15 residues in the CDR3. Germline CDR1 and CDR2: SGHNT and YYREEE (reference sequence). The V end was cut by 4 bases, the J end by 0 bases, with 13 bases between. CDR3 region: CASSPDIYLNTEAFF. In DNA, the CDR3 is TGTGCCAGCAGCCCGGACATTTACTTGAACACTGAAGCTTTCTTT.

The rearrangement uses TRBV7-9 and TRBJ1-1; TRBD1 is a possible D gene (5 bases). Germline CDR1 is SEHNR and CDR2 is FQNEAQ (reference sequence). The CDR3 is 13 amino acids. V was trimmed by 5 bases and J by 4 bases, leaving 11 bases between them. CDR3 sequence reads: CASSPAGGTEAFF. DNA of the CDR3: TGTGCCAGCAGCCCAGCGGGGGGCACTGAAGCTTTCTTT.

The chain uses TRBV7-2 and TRBJ2-7; D may be TRBD1 (6 bases). Per the germline V gene, CDR1 is SGHTA and CDR2 is FQGNSA. V lost 1 base to trimming and J lost 6 bases, with 22 bases between them. The CDR3 has 17 amino acids. The CDR3 sequence is CASSLEGWTESAGEQYF. In DNA, the CDR3 is TGTGCCAGCAGCTTAGAGGGTTGGACAGAATCGGCTGGCGAGCAGTACTTC.

This CDR3 reads CASSPGQVSYEQYF. The DNA of the CDR3 is TGTGCCAGCAGCCCAGGACAGGTCTCCTACGAGCAGTACTTC. The rearrangement joins TRBV6-5 to TRBJ2-7; 7 positions agree with TRBD1. Germline lookup yields CDR1 MNHEY and CDR2 SVGAGI. V lost 6 bases and J lost 0; bases outside the gene matches: 5. The length of the CDR3 is 14 residues.

This sequence joins TRBV10-3 and TRBJ2-1; TRBD1 agrees at 8 bases. This CDR3 has 12 residues. Germline assignment: CDR1 ENHRY and CDR2 SYGVKD. The junction had 7 bases not matched to a gene; V was cut back by 11 bases and J by 7 bases. The CDR3 DNA reads as TGTGCCTCCAAAACAGGGGGGAATGAGCAGTTCTTC. Its translation: CASKTGGNEQFF.

V is TRBV4-1 and J is TRBJ2-1; 9 positions agree with TRBD1. This CDR3 contains 18 residues. Trimming took 1 base from V and 8 from J; bases not matched to a gene: 15. In germline, CDR1 is MGHRA, CDR2 YSYEKL. Here the CDR3 reads CASSQGIFGQGSVDEQFF. The CDR3 DNA is TGCGCCAGCAGCCAAGGTATTTTCGGACAGGGGTCTGTGGATGAGCAGTTCTTC.

This clone turned up a few times. The chain joins TRBV11-2 to TRBJ2-1; 7 nucleotides match TRBD1. This CDR3 has 17 amino acids. With 2 bases clipped from V and 1 base from J, the junction kept 8 bases outside the gene matches. In germline, CDR1 is SGHAT, CDR2 FQNNGV. CDR3 DNA sequence: TGTGCCAGCAGCTTACAGTCAGGGGGTTGGTCCTACAATGAGCAGTTCTTC. The encoded protein is CASSLQSGGWSYNEQFF.

CDR3 coding DNA: TGTGCCAGCAGTCTCATGGACAGGGAGGCCTACGAGCAGTACTTC. This translates into CASSLMDREAYEQYF. The V and J genes are TRBV27 and TRBJ2-7, with 8 bases aligning to TRBD1. This CDR3 is built from 15 residues. The germline V gene has CDR1 MNHEY and CDR2 SMNVEV (reference sequence). Germline trimming cut 5 bases from V and 2 bases from J; bases unmatched to any gene: 8.

V and J are TRBV27 and TRBJ2-7; unclear D gene. The CDR3 spans 14 residues. The germline V gene has CDR1 MNHEY and CDR2 SMNVEV (reference sequence). V was shortened by 7 bases and J by 0 bases, with 13 bases between the two germline ends. This CDR3 reads CASNSRRHSYEQYF. CDR3 in DNA: TGTGCCAGCAATTCCAGGCGCCACTCCTACGAGCAGTACTTC.

The V call is TRBV6-5, the J call TRBJ1-2; tentatively, D is TRBD1 (5 bases). V lost 7 bases and J lost 3, with 9 bases in between. The CDR3 sequence is 12 residues long. Germline loops: CDR1 MNHEY, CDR2 SVGAGI. CDR3 region: CASTAGHYGYTF. The CDR3 DNA sequence: TGTGCCAGCACAGCGGGGCACTATGGCTACACCTTC.

V is TRBV11-2 and J is TRBJ2-7, with 8 bases identical to TRBD1. The V segment lost 5 bases and the J segment 3 bases; nucleotides outside the gene matches: 15. Germline CDR1 is SGHAT and CDR2 is FQNNGV. The CDR3 has 17 amino acids. CDR3 DNA sequence: TGTGCCAGCAGCCTCCGGACAGGGAAAGCCACTGACTACGAGCAGTACTTC. This codes for CASSLRTGKATDYEQYF.

CDR3 in DNA: TGTGCCAGCAGCCTCAGACAGGGGGCTGGAGAGCAGTACTTC. It is translated as CASSLRQGAGEQYF. The rearrangement links TRBV7-9 to TRBJ2-7; TRBD1 matches 10 bases. This CDR3 has 14 residues. Trimming took 5 bases from V and 7 from J; bases not matched to a gene: 8. Per the germline V gene, CDR1 is SEHNR and CDR2 is FQNEAQ (reference sequence).

The chain combines TRBV5-4 with TRBJ2-7; D gene ambiguous. Trimming shortened V by 3 bases and J by 2 bases, and 12 bases separated the two germline ends. This CDR3 is 14 amino acids long. Germline V CDR1 and CDR2: SGHNT, YYREEE (reference sequence). The CDR3: CASSSSRIPYEQYF. In nucleotides, the CDR3 is TGTGCCAGCAGCTCGTCCAGGATACCCTACGAGCAGTACTTC.

This clone turned up a few times. CDR3 in DNA: TGTGCCAGCAGGCCCCAGGGGGTATACACTGAAGCTTTCTTT. It translates to CASRPQGVYTEAFF. The chain is built from TRBV2 and TRBJ1-1; 7 bases fit TRBD1. The germline CDR1 and CDR2 sequences are SNHLY and FYNNEI. Losses at the gene ends were 6 bases for V and 3 bases for J; bases not matched to a gene: 7. The CDR3 is 14 residues long. Together with reference TRBV2 and TRBJ1-1, the CDR3 gives the full variable domain: EPEVTQTPSHQVTQMGQEVILRCVPISNHLYFYWYRQILGQKVEFLVSFYNNEISEKSEIFDDQFSVERPDGSNFTLKIRSTKLEDSAMYFCASRPQGVYTEAFFGQGTRLTVV.

This chain joins TRBV6-5 and TRBJ2-3, with D uncertain. This CDR3 spans 12 amino acids. The germline V and J ends were trimmed by 6 bases and 8 bases, with 12 bases remaining between them. Germline CDR1 MNHEY, CDR2 SVGAGI. As DNA, the CDR3 is TGTGCCAGCAGCTCCAACTACGGTACGCAGTATTTT. It specifies CASSSNYGTQYF.

This clone was counted a single time. The chain recombines TRBV9 with TRBJ2-7, with D tentatively TRBD2 (5 bases). The CDR3 covers 14 residues. The germline V and J ends were trimmed by 4 bases and 0 bases, with 11 bases remaining between them. Germline CDR1 SGDLS, CDR2 YYNGEE. The CDR3 bases are TGTGCCAGCAGCAAACAAGGGAGCTCCTACGAGCAGTACTTC. Protein sequence: CASSKQGSSYEQYF.

CDR3 in amino acids: CASSPGQSYEQYF. CDR3 DNA: TGCGCCAGCAGCCCGGGACAGTCCTACGAGCAGTACTTC. This chain joins TRBV4-1 and TRBJ2-7; TRBD1 matches 7 bases. This CDR3 comprises 13 residues. The V gene end was trimmed by 4 bases and the J gene end by 1 base; junction bases not matched to a gene: 1. Germline V gene sequence: CDR1 MGHRA, CDR2 YSYEKL.

The rearrangement joins TRBV9 to TRBJ1-1; D is uncertain. The length of the CDR3 is 15 residues. The germline V and J ends were trimmed by 0 bases and 5 bases, with 14 bases remaining between them. CDR1 and CDR2 from the germline V gene are SGDLS and YYNGEE. CDR3 protein: CASSVEGTGNTEAFF. CDR3 sequence (DNA): TGTGCCAGCAGCGTAGAAGGAACGGGAAATACTGAAGCTTTCTTT.

The chain links TRBV18 to TRBJ2-5, with D possibly matching TRBD1 (5 bases). The CDR3 is 15 amino acids. Germline-derived CDR1 and CDR2 are KGHSH and LQKENI. V dropped 3 bases and J dropped 5 bases, with 16 bases sitting between them. As DNA, the CDR3 is TGTGCCAGCTCACCTATAGGAGCAAGGGGTGAGACCCAGTACTTC. Its translation is CASSPIGARGETQYF.

This clone was recorded once. The chain uses TRBV5-1 and TRBJ2-3, with D perhaps matching TRBD2 (5 bases). V dropped 4 bases and J dropped 8 bases, with 14 bases sitting between them. The CDR3 has 13 amino acids. Germline assignment: CDR1 SGHRS and CDR2 YFSETQ. The CDR3 protein is CASSPGFKGTQYF. CDR3 in DNA: TGCGCCAGCAGCCCGGGGTTCAAGGGTACGCAGTATTTT.

This clone was counted only a few times. The chain carries TRBV9 and TRBJ2-1; 9 bases line up with TRBD2. Germline V gene data show CDR1 as SGDLS and CDR2 as YYNGEE. V was clipped by 0 bases and J by 0 bases; unmatched bases: 7. The CDR3 is 18 amino acids. DNA of the CDR3: TGTGCCAGCAGCGTAGTCGGCGGGAGGGCCAACTCCTACAATGAGCAGTTCTTC. As protein: CASSVVGGRANSYNEQFF.

The V call is TRBV13, the J call TRBJ2-3, with 7 bases matching TRBD2. The V segment lost 0 bases and the J segment 2 bases; nucleotides outside the gene matches: 8. The CDR3 covers 17 residues. The germline CDR1 and CDR2 sequences are PRHDT and FYEKMQ (reference sequence). CDR3 coding DNA: TGTGCCAGCAGCTTAGGCCTGGTGGGGGGGGTCACAGATACGCAGTATTTT. This codes for CASSLGLVGGVTDTQYF.

The chain has TRBV7-7 and TRBJ1-5, with D maybe TRBD1 (5 bases). In germline, CDR1 is SSHAT, CDR2 FNYEAQ (reference sequence). V lost 1 base to trimming and J lost 0 bases, with 13 bases between them. The CDR3 covers 17 residues. DNA of the CDR3: TGTGCCAGCAGCTTAGTGGGGCTCAAGCATAGCAATCAGCCCCAGCATTTT. It codes for CASSLVGLKHSNQPQHF.